Below, 27 T cell receptor beta chains from the same sample are listed, as sequenced in a study of blood T cell repertoires in COVID-19. Using immunoSEQ multiplex PCR, the repertoire was profiled, and TCRdb retains in-frame clones only, with some absent. The repertoire holds around 200,000 clones, with 75% to 90% as singletons. Input material: PBMCs or T cells enriched from blood (not recorded which). These receptors were collected from a woman aged 40 to 50 with acute COVID-19.

The J gene is TRBJ1-1, the V gene TRBV4-1, with D possibly TRBD1 on 5 matching bases. The CDR3 loop spans 16 amino acids. Trimming took off 3 bases at V and 3 bases at J, with 17 bases between the two ends. The germline CDR1 and CDR2 sequences are MGHRA and YSYEKL. CDR3 protein: CASSQDRDGGYTEAFF. The CDR3 DNA follows: TGCGCCAGCAGCCAGGATCGGGACGGGGGGTACACTGAAGCTTTCTTT.

The gene calls are TRBV19 and TRBJ2-3, with 7 bases identical to TRBD2. The CDR3 extends over 15 amino acids. Germline-derived CDR1 and CDR2 are LNHDA and SQIVND (reference sequence). The trim removed 2 bases at V and 6 bases at J, leaving 8 bases unmatched. The chain's CDR3 is CASSISPGGADTQYF. The DNA for the CDR3 is TGTGCCAGTAGTATATCTCCGGGGGGTGCTGATACGCAGTATTTT.

This rearrangement joins TRBV9 to TRBJ1-1; D gene unclear. CDR3 size: 14 residues. CDR1 is SGDLS, CDR2 YYNGEE, per germline. The V end lost 3 bases, the J end lost 5 bases, and 14 bases lay between the germline ends. The DNA of the CDR3 is TGTGCCAGCAGCGCGACACCCGTCCGGACTGAAGCTTTCTTT. Its protein product is CASSATPVRTEAFF.

CDR3 sequence reads: CASSPTSTASGELFF. The CDR3 nucleotides read TGTGCCAGCAGCCCAACATCGACAGCCTCCGGGGAGCTGTTTTTT. This chain joins TRBV7-3 and TRBJ2-2; TRBD1 might be the D (5 bases). CDR1 is SGHTA, CDR2 FQGTGA, per germline. CDR3 length equals 15 residues. Trimming cost V 5 bases and J 6 bases, with 16 bases left between them.

V is TRBV4-1 and J is TRBJ1-1; no firm D call. Germline CDR1 is MGHRA and CDR2 is YSYEKL. V was shortened by 1 base and J by 4 bases, with 16 bases between the two germline ends. The CDR3 covers 16 residues. The CDR3 DNA follows: TGCGCCAGCAGCCAAGCTTTTCGGGGAGACATCACTGAAGCTTTCTTT. It encodes CASSQAFRGDITEAFF.

The chain has TRBV2 and TRBJ1-2, with 8 bases aligning to TRBD1. Unmatched junction bases numbered 11, after V lost 6 bases and J lost 8 bases. In germline, CDR1 is SNHLY, CDR2 FYNNEI. The CDR3 covers 14 residues. The DNA of the CDR3 is TGTGCCAGCAGAGGGGGGACAGGCAAAGGGGGCTACACCTTC. Protein: CASRGGTGKGGYTF.

This rearrangement joins TRBV11-2 to TRBJ2-6, with D perhaps matching TRBD1 (6 bases). The CDR3 has 16 residues. Germline CDR1 is SGHAT and CDR2 is FQNNGV. V dropped 5 bases and J dropped 0 bases, with 11 bases sitting between them. The CDR3 is CASSRTAHSGANVLTF. DNA of the CDR3: TGTGCCAGCAGCCGGACAGCGCACTCTGGGGCCAACGTCCTGACTTTC. Supplemented by reference TRBV11-2 and TRBJ2-6, the full variable domain reads EAGVAQSPRYKIIEKRQSVAFWCNPISGHATLYWYQQILGQGPKLLIQFQNNGVVDDSQLPKDRFSAERLKGVDSTLKIQPAKLEDSAVYLCASSRTAHSGANVLTFGAGSRLTVL.

The chain recombines TRBV27 with TRBJ1-2; 8 bases are shared with TRBD1. Trimming removed 2 bases from V and 4 bases from J; junction bases left unmatched: 0. Germline loops: CDR1 MNHEY, CDR2 SMNVEV (reference sequence). This CDR3 has 13 residues. The CDR3 DNA follows: TGTGCCAGCAGTTTAGACAGGGGCTATGGCTACACCTTC. This encodes CASSLDRGYGYTF.

The chain couples TRBV25-1 to TRBJ2-7; the D gene is possibly TRBD1 (5 bases). Germline V gene data show CDR1 as MGHDK and CDR2 as SYGVNS. The CDR3 runs to 12 residues. The germline V and J ends were trimmed by 3 bases and 5 bases, with 8 bases remaining between them. The CDR3 DNA reads TGTGCCAGCAGTGACAGGGCAGACGAGCAGTACGTC. It translates to CASSDRADEQYV.

The genes are TRBV7-2 and TRBJ1-2, with D hard to call. The CDR3 covers 13 residues. V lost 6 bases, J lost 8 bases, and 16 bases lay in between. Looked up from germline, CDR1 is SGHTA and CDR2 is FQGNSA. CDR3 nucleotides: TGTGCCAGCAGTTCAGGCAGTGTTGGGGGCTACACCTTC. Protein product: CASSSGSVGGYTF.

A word on this clone: The junction shows a germline mismatch at one end, possibly a read error. V and J are TRBV6-2 or TRBV6-3 and TRBJ1-1, with 12 bases matching TRBD1. CDR3 length: 18 amino acids. The germline gives CDR1 MNHEY, CDR2 SVGEGT. The CDR3 DNA reads TGTGCCAGCAGTCACTCCCGGGACAGGGGGCGCAGGAACACTGAAGCTTTCTTT. It codes for CASSHSRDRGRRNTEAFF.

This chain connects TRBV7-9 to TRBJ1-1, with D possibly being TRBD1 (5 bases). The CDR3 runs to 16 residues. The V and J ends lost 5 bases and 4 bases respectively, with 20 bases between them. Per the germline V gene, CDR1 is SEHNR and CDR2 is FQNEAQ (reference sequence). CDR3 bases: TGTGCCAGCAGCCCCCCCCTTGGGCAGGGAAGCACTGAAGCTTTCTTT. Protein: CASSPPLGQGSTEAFF.

V and J are TRBV6-2 or TRBV6-3 and TRBJ2-5; 14 positions match TRBD2. This CDR3 is 18 amino acids long. Germline loops: CDR1 MNHEY, CDR2 SVGEGT. The V and J ends lost 4 bases and 1 base, in that order; junction bases with no gene match: 8. As DNA, the CDR3 is TGTGCCAGCAGTTCCATTAGGACTAGCGGGGGGTCCCAAGAGACCCAGTACTTC. As protein: CASSSIRTSGGSQETQYF.

This clone came up a few times. The rearrangement uses TRBV7-2 and TRBJ1-5, with a tentative D call TRBD1 (5 bases). The CDR3 spans 14 residues. The germline V and J ends were trimmed by 4 bases and 2 bases, with 9 bases remaining between them. Germline lookup yields CDR1 SGHTA and CDR2 FQGNSA. Here the CDR3 reads CASSSGGGNQPQHF. The CDR3 bases are TGTGCCAGCAGCTCCGGGGGGGGCAATCAGCCCCAGCATTTT.

V usage is TRBV29-1 and J usage is TRBJ1-2; a possible D gene is TRBD1 (5 bases). CDR1 and CDR2 from the germline V gene are SQVTM and ANQGSEA. The CDR3 runs to 13 residues. The V and J ends lost 1 base and 4 bases respectively, with 10 bases between them. CDR3 loop: CSVEGGRAYGYTF. CDR3 nucleotide sequence: TGCAGCGTTGAAGGCGGCAGGGCCTATGGCTACACCTTC.

This chain links TRBV28 with TRBJ1-2; D is ambiguous. Trimming cost V 3 bases and J 3 bases, with 8 bases left between them. CDR3 length: 13 amino acids. Germline CDR1 MDHEN, CDR2 SYDVKM. CDR3 nucleotide sequence: TGTGCCAGCAGTTTCCCAGGCGACTATGGCTACACCTTC. The encoded protein is CASSFPGDYGYTF.

The chain has TRBV6-5 and TRBJ1-5; D possibly corresponds to TRBD1 (5 bases). Germline CDR1 is MNHEY and CDR2 is SVGAGI. V was shortened by 6 bases and J by 6 bases, with 15 bases between the two germline ends. CDR3 length equals 14 residues. The CDR3 loop is CASSPQGVGQPQHF. DNA of the CDR3: TGTGCCAGCAGCCCGCAGGGTGTGGGTCAGCCCCAGCATTTT.

This chain uses TRBV15 with TRBJ2-3, with 12 bases fitting TRBD2. Germline CDR1 is LNHNV and CDR2 is YYDKDF (reference sequence). This CDR3 has 19 amino acids. V was pared by 1 base and J by 0 bases, with 8 bases of the junction left unmatched. Here the CDR3 DNA reads TGTGCCACCAGCAGAGGGATGACTAGCGGGGGATATAGCACAGATACGCAGTATTTT. It encodes CATSRGMTSGGYSTDTQYF.

V is TRBV30 and J is TRBJ1-5, with D hard to call. The CDR3 covers 13 residues. CDR1 and CDR2 (germline): GTSNPN, SVGIG (reference sequence). V shed 2 bases and J shed 2 bases, with 7 bases lying between them. The CDR3 DNA sequence: TGTGCCTGGAGTAGGAGCCGCAATCAGCCCCAGCATTTT. Translation gives CAWSRSRNQPQHF.

V and J are TRBV5-6 and TRBJ2-7, with D tentatively TRBD2 (5 bases). V lost 3 bases, J lost 0 bases, and 16 bases lay in between. Germline lookup yields CDR1 SGHDT and CDR2 YYEEEE. The CDR3 totals 16 residues. CDR3 in amino acids: CASSWSFGGDSYEQYV. CDR3 bases: TGTGCCAGCAGCTGGTCGTTTGGAGGAGACTCCTACGAGCAGTACGTC.

The sample holds one count of this clone. This chain uses TRBV4-1 with TRBJ1-1; D possibly corresponds to TRBD1 (6 bases). Germline-derived CDR1 and CDR2 are MGHRA and YSYEKL. The length of the CDR3 is 14 residues. V was pared by 4 bases and J by 7 bases, with 16 bases between. This chain's CDR3 is CASSPTRDTDEAFF. The CDR3 DNA reads as TGCGCCAGCAGCCCCACCAGGGACACCGATGAAGCTTTCTTT.

This sequence joins TRBV29-1 and TRBJ1-1; 7 positions match TRBD1. The V gene end was trimmed by 7 bases and the J gene end by 6 bases; junction bases not matched to a gene: 8. The CDR3 spans 12 residues. The V gene's germline CDR1 is SQVTM and CDR2 ANQGSEA. CDR3 sequence reads: CSGRQGVAEAFF. The DNA of the CDR3 is TGCAGCGGTAGACAGGGAGTGGCTGAAGCTTTCTTT.

The rearrangement uses TRBV20-1 and TRBJ1-2; D not certain. CDR1 is DFQATT and CDR2 is SNEGSKA in the germline V gene (reference sequence). Trimming cost V 3 bases and J 4 bases, with 6 bases left between them. The CDR3 runs to 11 residues. The CDR3 region is CSASSVYGYTF. CDR3 in DNA: TGCAGTGCTAGTAGCGTCTATGGCTACACCTTC.

The chain recombines TRBV6-5 with TRBJ1-2; D uncertain. This CDR3 comprises 11 residues. V was clipped by 7 bases and J by 6 bases, with 9 bases between them. Germline V gene lookup returns CDR1 MNHEY and CDR2 SVGAGI. CDR3 region: CASTKGDGYTF. DNA for the CDR3: TGTGCCAGCACAAAAGGAGATGGCTACACCTTC.

This clone was seen more than once but under ten times. This chain uses TRBV21-1 with TRBJ2-5; the listed D gene, TRBD1, was not tested against the DNA. TRBV21-1 is a known pseudogene. This CDR3 is 15 amino acids long. The CDR3 DNA sequence: TGTGCCAGCAGCAGGGTCAGGGGGCCTAGGGAGACCCAGTACTTC. Protein: CASSRVRGPRETQYF.

The chain couples TRBV6-5 to TRBJ1-2, with TRBD1 identical over 7 bases. Germline CDR1 and CDR2: MNHEY and SVGAGI. Trimming at V came to 4 bases and at J to 0 bases, leaving 8 bases not matched to a gene. This CDR3 contains 16 residues. CDR3 protein: CASSSNSGGTNYGYTF. Written as DNA, the CDR3 is TGTGCCAGCAGTTCCAACTCAGGGGGTACTAACTATGGCTACACCTTC.

V usage is TRBV19 and J usage is TRBJ2-2; 11 nucleotides line up with TRBD2. CDR3 length: 16 amino acids. The germline V gene encodes CDR1 LNHDA and CDR2 SQIVND (reference sequence). V dropped 6 bases and J dropped 5; count of bases not matched to a gene: 8. CDR3: CASSSRLAGRTGELFF. In nucleotides, the CDR3 is TGTGCCAGTAGCTCCCGACTAGCGGGGCGTACCGGGGAGCTGTTTTTT.